This entry lists 5 T cell receptor beta chains sequenced from one sample in a study of T-cell reconstitution after alpha-beta-depleted transplantation in children. Unique molecular identifiers were built into the TCRbeta library. MiXCR, run by TCRdb on the PCR reads, gives a single entry per CDR3 protein. The sample has fewer than 550,000 distinct CDR3 sequences; roughly 10% are singletons. This specimen was PBMCs, taken before TCRalphabeta/CD19-depleted stem cell transplant. Receptors originate from a child between 2 and 9 years old with inherited bone marrow failure, due to receive a stem cell transplant.

This clonotype has a count of ten or more. This chain joins TRBV4-3 and TRBJ2-7; 8 bases match TRBD2. The CDR3 contains 16 residues. J gave up 2 bases and V 0 bases, and 6 bases lay outside the gene matches. Germline loops: CDR1 LGHNA, CDR2 YSLEER. CDR3 amino acids: CASSQDPGLGPYEQYF. The CDR3 DNA sequence: TGCGCCAGCAGCCAAGATCCGGGACTAGGTCCCTACGAGCAGTACTTC.

In this sample, this clonotype turned up a few times. J is TRBJ2-7 and V is TRBV5-1; D perhaps matches TRBD1 (5 bases). This CDR3 comprises 14 residues. Germline V lookup: CDR1 SGHRS, CDR2 YFSETQ. The germline V and J ends were trimmed by 2 bases and 4 bases, with 13 bases remaining between them. The DNA for the CDR3 is TGCGCCAGCAGCTTATTAAGGGGAACGTACGAGCAGTACTTC. Protein product: CASSLLRGTYEQYF.

This clonotype occurred many times. The V gene is TRBV10-3, the J gene TRBJ1-2; TRBD1 might be the D (5 bases). CDR1 ENHRY and CDR2 SYGVKD come from the germline V gene. V was pared by 0 bases and J by 7 bases, with 12 bases between. The CDR3 runs 14 residues. CDR3 sequence reads: CAISESGAGGGYTF. The CDR3 coding sequence is TGTGCCATCAGTGAGTCAGGGGCTGGAGGTGGCTACACCTTC.

In the case of this clonotype: This may stem from a read error, because a much larger clone lies one nucleotide away. The CDR3 ends on some other residue instead of the conserved phenylalanine or tryptophan, so this is likely a read error. The chain links TRBV5-4 to TRBJ2-3; 8 bases are a match to TRBD2. This CDR3 region has 14 residues. V shed 3 bases, J shed 2 bases, and the junction held 2 bases outside the gene matches. Germline CDR1 reads SGHNT; CDR2 reads YYREEE (reference sequence). This CDR3 is CASSYSGVTDTQYS. DNA of the CDR3: TGTGCCAGCAGCTATAGCGGGGTCACAGATACGCAGTATTCT.

The table lists this clonotype with a few counts. The chain employs TRBV10-3 and TRBJ2-3; D perhaps matches TRBD2 (6 bases). The CDR3 is 12 residues long. The V and J ends lost 0 bases and 10 bases respectively, with 8 bases between them. Looked up from germline, CDR1 is ENHRY and CDR2 is SYGVKD. The CDR3 here is CAISESGEAQYF. The CDR3 DNA reads as TGTGCCATCAGTGAGTCGGGGGAGGCGCAGTATTTT.